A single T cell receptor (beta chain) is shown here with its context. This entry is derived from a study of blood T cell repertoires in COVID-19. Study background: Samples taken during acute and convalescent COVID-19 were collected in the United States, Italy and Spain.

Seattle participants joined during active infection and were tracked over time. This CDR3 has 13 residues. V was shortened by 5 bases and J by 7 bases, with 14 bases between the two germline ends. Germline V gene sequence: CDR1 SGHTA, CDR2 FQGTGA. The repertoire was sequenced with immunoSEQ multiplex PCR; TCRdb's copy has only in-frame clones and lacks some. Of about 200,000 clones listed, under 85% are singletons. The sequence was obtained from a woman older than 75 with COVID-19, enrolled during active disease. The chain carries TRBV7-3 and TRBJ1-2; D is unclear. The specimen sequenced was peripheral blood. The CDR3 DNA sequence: TGTGCCAGCAGCCCCGGAGAGGCGGCTGGCTACACCTTC. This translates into CASSPGEAAGYTF. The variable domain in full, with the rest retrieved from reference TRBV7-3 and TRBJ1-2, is GAGVSQTPSNKVTEKGKYVELRCDPISGHTALYWYRQSLGQGPEFLIYFQGTGAADDSGLPNDRFFAVRPEGSVSTLKIQRTERGDSAVYLCASSPGEAAGYTFGSGTRLTVV.